This T cell receptor beta chain comes out of a study of cytomegalovirus exposure and HLA in healthy donors. 60 Vbeta and 13 Jbeta primers were used in PCR. Sequenced by immunoSEQ multiplex PCR; TCRdb stores in-frame clones only, minus some. This sample has approximately 180,000 clones, with about four fifths found just once. The CDR3 length is 14 residues. V shed 7 bases and J 4 bases; nucleotides not matched to a gene: 4. Germline assignment: CDR1 LNHDA and CDR2 SQIVND (reference sequence). It was healthy bone marrow donors who served as donors. The TCR sequence derives from a male donor in good health and CMV-seronegative. Sequenced: PBMCs. The chain joins TRBV19 to TRBJ1-5; 10 positions match TRBD1. CDR3 loop: CASKDRGKNQPQHF. For the CDR3, the DNA is TGTGCCAGTAAGGACAGGGGGAAGAATCAGCCCCAGCATTTT.